This T cell receptor (beta chain) was documented in a study of T-cell memory formation after mild COVID-19. Overall study: TCR clusters were mostly confined to one donor each.

As to this clonotype: Antigen specificity is unknown.

The study's findings and limits: Nothing showed for sure that second-wave clones peaking on day 37 were SARS-CoV-2 specific. Pre-infection memory harbored some responding clones, suggesting cross-reactive memory joined. Day 15 to 85 contracting clones showed balanced CD4/CD8; later expanders leaned CD4+.

The CDR3 contains 18 residues. Unmatched junction bases numbered 8, after V lost 5 bases and J lost 0 bases. Germline loops: CDR1 SGHVS, CDR2 FNYEAQ. TCRdb itself ran the 5' RACE reads through MiXCR, one entry per CDR3 protein. Here the sample spans fewer than 700,000 distinct CDR3 sequences, less than 25% being singletons. V usage is TRBV7-6 and J usage is TRBJ2-6; TRBD1 matches at 9 bases. Sequencing was carried out using PBMCs or a T cell subset sorted from them (not recorded which). This receptor was identified in an adult woman who had mild COVID-19 (a few samples of this study predate the infection). Cell type and time point are not known. The DNA for the CDR3 is TGTGCCAGCAGCCGGGGGACAGGGATAAACTCTGGGGCCAACGTCCTGACTTTC. Protein: CASSRGTGINSGANVLTF.